A selection of T cell receptor beta chains follows, all from one sample in a study of blood T cell repertoires in COVID-19. The method was immunoSEQ multiplex PCR; TCRdb's version includes in-frame clones alone and lacks a portion of them. This sample has about 62,000 clones; under 80% occur once, and the top ten carry about half. The sequenced sample was PBMCs or T cells enriched from blood (not recorded which). These receptors all come from a woman aged 55-75 years who had been exposed to COVID-19. CDR3s include the opening cysteine and the closing phenylalanine or tryptophan. The D gene is left open where the match is weak. Clone size appears in some rows only: once, few, many, or a class for an expanded clone.

D gene	clone size	V gene	J gene	CDR3 DNA	CDR3 protein
TRBD1	.	TRBV3-1/TRBV3-2	TRBJ1-4	TGTGCCAGCAGCCAAGGGGACAGTCGAACTAATGAAAAACTGTTTTTT	CASSQGDSRTNEKLFF
.	once	TRBV28	TRBJ1-6	TGTGCCAGCAGTCCGATTACAGGGAATAGCTATAATTCACCCCTCCACTTT	CASSPITGNSYNSPLHF
.	.	TRBV4-1	TRBJ1-5	TGCGCCAGCAGCCAAGAAAGTCCCAGGTACAGCAATCAGCCCCAGCATTTT	CASSQESPRYSNQPQHF
TRBD1	many	TRBV30	TRBJ2-5	TGTGCCTGGAGTAGGCAGGGGGCTGTGGAGACCCAGTACTTC	CAWSRQGAVETQYF
.	.	TRBV18	TRBJ1-2	TGTGCCAGCTCAAGGAGCGCGCAAAACTATGGCTACACCTTC	CASSRSAQNYGYTF
TRBD1	.	TRBV5-1	TRBJ2-1	TGCGCCAGCAGCGGACAGGGGGTTAACAATGAGCAGTTCTTC	CASSGQGVNNEQFF
TRBD1	.	TRBV7-9	TRBJ1-2	TGTGCCAGCAGCTTAGGGTCCGTCCAGGGGGCGTTTGGCTACACCTTC	CASSLGSVQGAFGYTF
TRBD1	.	TRBV11-3	TRBJ2-3	TGTGCCAGCAGCTTTTCTACAGGGGGGACAGATACGCAGTATTTT	CASSFSTGGTDTQYF
.	.	TRBV7-2	TRBJ1-5	TGTGCCAGCAGCCCCTTACGGGATCAGCCCCAGCATTTT	CASSPLRDQPQHF
.	.	TRBV2	TRBJ1-2	TGTGCCAGCAGTGAACCAGCGCGGGGCTACACCTTC	CASSEPARGYTF
.	.	TRBV27	TRBJ2-3	TGTGCCAGCAGTTTATATCCGGGAGGCACAGATACGCAGTATTTT	CASSLYPGGTDTQYF
.	.	TRBV30	TRBJ1-6	TGTGCCTGGAGTGTCGGGAGCTCCTATAATTCACCCCTCCACTTT	CAWSVGSSYNSPLHF
.	.	TRBV29-1	TRBJ2-3	TGCAGCGTTGAAGGACTAGTGAGTAGCACAGATACGCAGTATTTT	CSVEGLVSSTDTQYF
.	.	TRBV7-9	TRBJ2-1	TGTGCCAGCAGCTTTAGCCTAGCTTACAATGAGCAGTTCTTC	CASSFSLAYNEQFF
.	.	TRBV9	TRBJ2-2	TGTGCCAGCAGCGTCGAAGGGGTGATGACCGGGGAGCTGTTTTTT	CASSVEGVMTGELFF
.	.	TRBV6-1	TRBJ2-3	TGTGCCAGCAGTGAGAGCAGGGCCTCCACAGATACGCAGTATTTT	CASSESRASTDTQYF
.	.	TRBV29-1	TRBJ1-1	TGCAGCGTCGCCTTACTCGCCAACACTGAAGCTTTCTTT	CSVALLANTEAFF
TRBD2	.	TRBV29-1	TRBJ2-5	TGCAGCTCCGACGCCGATACTAGCGGGGTAACCCAGTACTTC	CSSDADTSGVTQYF
TRBD2	once	TRBV7-3	TRBJ2-3	TGTGCCAGCAGCGTGAGCGGGGGGAGCACAGATACGCAGTATTTT	CASSVSGGSTDTQYF
.	.	TRBV4-2	TRBJ1-2	TGTGCCAGCAGCCAAGGACCGGAGGGCTACACCTTC	CASSQGPEGYTF
.	.	TRBV3-1/TRBV3-2	TRBJ2-1	TGTGCCAGCAGCCATTGGGAGGGGGACAATGAGCAGTTCTTC	CASSHWEGDNEQFF
TRBD1	few	TRBV28	TRBJ1-6	TGTGCCAGCAGTTGGACAGGGAGGCTTAATTCACCCCTCCACTTT	CASSWTGRLNSPLHF
.	.	TRBV9	TRBJ1-5	TGTGCCAGCAGCTCCGGGGTGAGCAATCAGCCCCAGCATTTT	CASSSGVSNQPQHF
.	.	TRBV20-1	TRBJ2-1	TGCAGTGCTATAAACAATGAGCAGTTCTTC	CSAINNEQFF
.	.	TRBV30	TRBJ1-5	TGTGCCTGGAGTAACAGGCATAGCAATCAGCCCCAGCATTTT	CAWSNRHSNQPQHF
TRBD1	.	TRBV15	TRBJ1-4	TGTGCCACCAGCAGAGTCGGACAGGGGGATGAAAAACTGTTTTTT	CATSRVGQGDEKLFF
.	.	TRBV27	TRBJ1-2	TGTGCCAGCAGTCCCGGAGACCGGATCTATGGCTACACCTTC	CASSPGDRIYGYTF
.	.	TRBV7-6	TRBJ1-2	TGTGCCAGCAGCTTAATGGGAGGGGGGATTAAGGATGGCTACACCTTC	CASSLMGGGIKDGYTF
TRBD2	.	TRBV15	TRBJ2-1	TGTGCCACCACCAGAAGCGGGAAAGTTAATGAGCAGTTCTTC	CATTRSGKVNEQFF
.	once	TRBV5-4	TRBJ1-6	TGTGCCAGCAGCTTGTCGCCCGGTCGAGGTTCCTATAATTCACCCCTCCACTTT	CASSLSPGRGSYNSPLHF
TRBD1	.	TRBV29-1	TRBJ1-1	TGCAGCTATAGTCCGGGACAGACTTTAATGAACACTGAAGCTTTCTTT	CSYSPGQTLMNTEAFF
TRBD1	once	TRBV6-5	TRBJ1-1	TGTGCCAGCAGCTTTGAAAGACAGGGAGGCACTGAAGCTTTCTTT	CASSFERQGGTEAFF
TRBD2	.	TRBV2	TRBJ2-3	TGTGCCAGCAGACTAGCGGGGACGCCGCCCGCGCAGTATTTT	CASRLAGTPPAQYF
.	.	TRBV30	TRBJ2-4	TGTGCCTGGAGTGGGACTAAGGGGAACATTCAGTACTTC	CAWSGTKGNIQYF
.	.	TRBV6-5	TRBJ1-2	TGTGCCAGTGAGGAGGGGGGGGCGGACTATGGCTACACCTTC	CASEEGGADYGYTF
.	.	TRBV5-1	TRBJ2-1	TGCGCCAGCAGCTTGTTACAGGAGGGCGATGAGCAGTTCTTC	CASSLLQEGDEQFF
.	.	TRBV10-1	TRBJ2-3	TGCGCCAGCATGGCGGGCGGACCCACAGATACGCAGTATTTT	CASMAGGPTDTQYF
.	.	TRBV30	TRBJ1-2	TGTGCAACTCAATTTTTAGCTAACTATGGCTACACCTTC	CATQFLANYGYTF
.	few	TRBV10-3	TRBJ2-6	TGTGCCATCAACAAAGAGGGGACAAAGTCTGGGGCCAACGTCCTGACTTTC	CAINKEGTKSGANVLTF
.	few	TRBV3-1/TRBV3-2	TRBJ2-1	TGTGCCAGCAGCCACGCCGGGAATGAGCAGTTCTTC	CASSHAGNEQFF
.	few	TRBV3-1/TRBV3-2	TRBJ1-2	TGTGCCAGCAGCCAAGATCCCACTGGCAGGGACTATGGCTACACCTTC	CASSQDPTGRDYGYTF
.	few	TRBV2	TRBJ2-5	TGTGCCAGCATGGCCGAGGGAGAGACCCAGTACTTC	CASMAEGETQYF
.	.	TRBV2	TRBJ2-3	TGTGCCAGCAGTGCTCTTACAGATACGCAGTATTTT	CASSALTDTQYF
TRBD1	.	TRBV30	TRBJ1-6	TGTGCCTGGAGATTTACAGGGGGCAGTTCACCCCTCCACTTT	CAWRFTGGSSPLHF
TRBD1	.	TRBV20-1	TRBJ1-2	TGCAGTGCTAGTGCTGGGACAGGGGATAACTATGGCTACACCTTC	CSASAGTGDNYGYTF
.	.	TRBV29-1	TRBJ1-6	TGCAGCGTTGGGGTCGAGGGGGATTCACCCCTCCACTTT	CSVGVEGDSPLHF
TRBD1	.	TRBV19	TRBJ1-1	TGTGCCAGTAGTCCCAGGGACAGGAACACTGAAGCTTTCTTT	CASSPRDRNTEAFF
TRBD1	.	TRBV7-2	TRBJ1-2	TGTGCCAGCAGCCAACGGGACAGGGCGAGCTACACCTTC	CASSQRDRASYTF
.	.	TRBV28	TRBJ2-5	TGTGCCAGCAGTCCGGACCGAGGGGAGACCCAGTACTTC	CASSPDRGETQYF
.	.	TRBV2	TRBJ2-7	TGTGCCAGCAGTGACCGGGTCCCCCCTACGAAGCAGTACTTC	CASSDRVPPTKQYF
.	many	TRBV4-3	TRBJ2-3	TGCGCCAGCAGCCAAGATGCGGGGGCCGCAGATACGCAGTATTTT	CASSQDAGAADTQYF
TRBD2	few	TRBV4-1	TRBJ2-1	TGCGCCAGCAGCCAAGAACCCAGAGCGGGGGGGACGAGCTCCTACAATGAGCAGTTCTTC	CASSQEPRAGGTSSYNEQFF
TRBD2	.	TRBV5-1	TRBJ2-1	TGCGCCAGCAGCTTTTTCCTAGCGGGCAATGAGCAGTTCTTC	CASSFFLAGNEQFF
.	few	TRBV7-3	TRBJ1-6	TGTGCCAGCAGCTTTGACAGGTCCGGTTCACCCCTCCACTTT	CASSFDRSGSPLHF
.	.	TRBV24-1	TRBJ2-2	TGTGCCACCAGTTTCCCGGGTCTAAGTTTCGGGGAGCTGTTTTTT	CATSFPGLSFGELFF
TRBD1	.	TRBV4-2	TRBJ1-6	TGTGCCAGCAGCCGTAAAAGCCGGGACAGGGGTGCAAATTCACCCCTCCACTTT	CASSRKSRDRGANSPLHF
.	.	TRBV6-5	TRBJ2-7	TGTGCCAGCAGTCCGGGTATTATATCCTACGAGCAGTACTTC	CASSPGIISYEQYF
TRBD1	.	TRBV27	TRBJ1-1	TGTGCCAGCAGTTTTGTGGGACAGGGGAGGACTGAAGCTTTCTTT	CASSFVGQGRTEAFF
.	.	TRBV28	TRBJ1-2	TGTGCCAGCAGTCTTAACTATGGCTACACCTTC	CASSLNYGYTF
.	.	TRBV7-3	TRBJ2-2	TGTGCCAGCTCCTCGGTGGGCTCAACGTCCACCGGGGAGCTGTTTTTT	CASSSVGSTSTGELFF